These 23 T cell receptor beta chains were sequenced from one sample in a study of T cell responses to AZD1222 COVID-19 vaccine. Repertoires were generated with immunoSEQ multiplex PCR, while TCRdb's copy carries only in-frame clones and drops some. Here the sample spans 130,000 or so clones, roughly 85% being singletons. Specimen: peripheral blood, collected 28 days after the second dose of the MenACWY control vaccine. The receptors derive from an adult who received the MenACWY meningococcal vaccine as a control.

The CDR3 is CSVGPQPQHF. As DNA, the CDR3 is TGCAGCGTAGGCCCGCAGCCCCAGCATTTT. The J gene is TRBJ1-5, the V gene TRBV29-1, with D uncertain. Germline V CDR1 and CDR2: SQVTM, ANQGSEA. V shed 6 bases and J shed 7 bases, with 7 bases lying between them. This CDR3 contains 10 residues. Complete variable domain (other parts from reference TRBV29-1 and TRBJ1-5): SAVISQKPSRDICQRGTSLTIQCQVDSQVTMMFWYRQQPGQSLTLIATANQGSEATYESGFVIDKFPISRPNLTFSTLTVSNMSPEDSSIYLCSVGPQPQHFGDGTRLSIL.

This clone was observed a few times. The chain combines TRBV7-2 with TRBJ2-7; D gene uncertain. Trimming took 5 bases from V and 7 from J, leaving 18 bases between them. Germline V gives CDR1 SGHTA, CDR2 FQGNSA. This CDR3 has 14 amino acids. CDR3 DNA: TGTGCCAGCAGCCAGAAAAGATCCGGATTAGAGCAGTACTTC. Translation gives CASSQKRSGLEQYF.

The V call is TRBV21-1, the J call TRBJ2-1; the table's D call, TRBD1, has no DNA check behind it. TRBV21-1 is shown as a pseudogene. The CDR3 is made up of 15 amino acids. CDR3 in amino acids: CASSKDGTDYNEQFF. The CDR3 bases are TGTGCCAGCAGCAAAGATGGGACAGATTACAATGAGCAGTTCTTC.

This chain connects TRBV6-5 to TRBJ2-3, with 7 positions matching TRBD1. CDR1 is MNHEY, CDR2 SVGAGI, per germline. The ends lost 6 bases at V and 3 bases at J; junction bases unmatched: 6. This CDR3 spans 14 amino acids. The CDR3 reads CASRKGAMTDTQYF. DNA of the CDR3: TGTGCCAGCAGGAAGGGGGCGATGACAGATACGCAGTATTTT.

The rearrangement uses TRBV29-1 and TRBJ1-1, with 11 bases aligning to TRBD1. The length of the CDR3 is 13 residues. The germline CDR1 and CDR2 sequences are SQVTM and ANQGSEA. J was trimmed by 6 bases and V by 5 bases; bases with no gene match: 5. Here the CDR3 reads CSVRTGGEAEAFF. CDR3 coding DNA: TGCAGCGTTCGGACAGGGGGCGAGGCTGAAGCTTTCTTT.

V and J are TRBV24-1 and TRBJ1-1; D uncertain. V was shortened by 4 bases and J by 3 bases, with 14 bases between the two germline ends. CDR1 and CDR2 from the germline V gene are KGHDR and SFDVKD. CDR3 length: 15 residues. CDR3 bases: TGTGCCACCAGTGACACCCGAGGGAGACACACTGAAGCTTTCTTT. Its translation is CATSDTRGRHTEAFF.

V is TRBV12-1 and J is TRBJ1-6. TRBV12-1 is an annotated pseudogene. This CDR3 spans 16 amino acids. The CDR3 DNA follows: TGTGCCAGCAGAACTACGAGGGCCCGGGGTAATTCACCCCTCCACTTT. Its translation is CASRTTRARGNSPLHF.

The chain has TRBV6-1 and TRBJ2-7; no definite D call. The germline V and J ends were trimmed by 0 bases and 4 bases, with 7 bases remaining between them. The germline V gene has CDR1 MNHNS and CDR2 SASEGT. This CDR3 is built from 13 residues. The DNA for the CDR3 is TGTGCCAGCAGTGAAGCGGCAGGATACGAGCAGTACGTC. Protein product: CASSEAAGYEQYV.

The chain has TRBV18 and TRBJ1-1, with D perhaps TRBD1 (6 bases). The germline gives CDR1 KGHSH, CDR2 LQKENI. V lost 1 base and J lost 8, with 11 bases in between. There are 13 residues in the CDR3. The CDR3 bases are TGTGCCAGCTCACCACAGGGGACACGCGAAGCTTTCTTT. This translates into CASSPQGTREAFF. The whole variable domain, filled in from reference TRBV18 and TRBJ1-1, reads NAGVMQNPRHLVRRRGQEARLRCSPMKGHSHVYWYRQLPEEGLKFMVYLQKENIIDESGMPKERFSAEFPKEGPSILRIQQVVRGDSAAYFCASSPQGTREAFFGQGTRLTVV.

The chain employs TRBV27 and TRBJ2-3; D ambiguous. The CDR3 has 14 amino acids. CDR1 and CDR2 (germline): MNHEY, SMNVEV (reference sequence). The V end was cut by 3 bases, the J end by 2 bases, with 9 bases between. The CDR3 is CASSFEESTDTQYF. The CDR3, as DNA: TGTGCCAGCAGTTTTGAGGAATCCACAGATACGCAGTATTTT.

The genes are TRBV20-1 and TRBJ1-1, with D perhaps matching TRBD1 (5 bases). Germline CDR1 is DFQATT and CDR2 is SNEGSKA (reference sequence). This CDR3 region has 11 residues. Trimming took off 6 bases at V and 7 bases at J, with 12 bases between the two ends. CDR3 region: CSAGRTFEAFF. The CDR3 DNA is TGCAGTGCCGGACGGACATTTGAAGCTTTCTTT.

The chain couples TRBV11-1 to TRBJ1-2, with D unclear. Germline V gene sequence: CDR1 SGHAT, CDR2 FQDESV (reference sequence). Trimming took 2 bases from V and 6 from J, leaving 13 bases between them. The CDR3 runs to 14 residues. CDR3 residues: CASSLSGVGDGYTF. The DNA of the CDR3 is TGTGCCAGCAGCTTATCAGGCGTTGGTGATGGCTACACCTTC.

This chain connects TRBV7-3 to TRBJ1-6; D ambiguous. V shed 1 base and J shed 2 bases, with 3 bases lying between them. The CDR3 runs 14 residues. Germline CDR1 and CDR2: SGHTA and FQGTGA. In nucleotides, the CDR3 is TGTGCCAGCAGCTTAAGCCCCTATAATTCACCCCTCCACTTT. Protein product: CASSLSPYNSPLHF.

The J gene is TRBJ1-6, the V gene TRBV30; TRBD1 agrees at 7 bases. V gave up 8 bases and J gave up 8 bases; unmatched junction bases: 18. The CDR3 runs 16 residues. CDR1 GTSNPN and CDR2 SVGIG come from the germline V gene (reference sequence). CDR3 loop: CALGRRDRGQDSPLHF. The CDR3, as DNA: TGTGCCCTAGGGAGAAGGGACAGAGGGCAGGATTCACCCCTCCACTTT.

The V call is TRBV3-1 (or the pseudogene TRBV3-2), the J call TRBJ1-5; 7 positions match TRBD1. Germline V gives CDR1 LGHDT, CDR2 YNNKEL (reference sequence). The CDR3 has 17 amino acids. Trimming cost V 1 base and J 4 bases; bases outside gene matches: 10. The CDR3 loop reads CASSQGAWGQPNQPQHF. The CDR3 coding sequence is TGTGCCAGCAGCCAAGGGGCTTGGGGACAGCCTAATCAGCCCCAGCATTTT.

The V and J genes are TRBV2 and TRBJ1-4; the match to TRBD1 covers 8 bases. Germline CDR1 reads SNHLY; CDR2 reads FYNNEI. J gave up 3 bases and V 3 bases, and 3 bases lay outside the gene matches. There are 15 residues in the CDR3. CDR3 nucleotides: TGTGCCAGCAGTGATCTGACAGGGGCTAATGAAAAACTGTTTTTT. This translates into CASSDLTGANEKLFF.

This sequence joins TRBV11-1 and TRBJ1-6; TRBD1 agrees at 7 bases. V lost 3 bases, J lost 7 bases, and 3 bases stayed unmatched. Germline assignment: CDR1 SGHAT and CDR2 FQDESV (reference sequence). The CDR3 runs to 14 residues. The CDR3: CASSLGQQNSPLHF. The CDR3 bases are TGTGCCAGCAGCTTGGGACAGCAGAATTCACCCCTCCACTTT.

V and J are TRBV28 and TRBJ1-2; D uncertain. Germline-derived CDR1 and CDR2 are MDHEN and SYDVKM. The CDR3 spans 13 residues. V dropped 11 bases and J dropped 8 bases, with 21 bases sitting between them. The CDR3 loop reads CACVKGYLWGYTF. For the CDR3, the DNA is TGTGCCTGCGTAAAGGGTTACCTATGGGGCTACACCTTC.

This clone occurred once. The gene calls are TRBV5-1 and TRBJ2-7, with a weak D call TRBD2 (5 bases). Germline assignment: CDR1 SGHRS and CDR2 YFSETQ. With 0 bases removed from V and 5 bases from J, the gap between germline ends came to 9 bases. This CDR3 is 13 amino acids long. This CDR3 reads CASSLGPGNEQYV. CDR3 sequence (DNA): TGCGCCAGCAGCTTGGGCCCCGGGAACGAGCAGTACGTC.

This chain links TRBV19 with TRBJ1-2, with D possibly TRBD1 on 6 matching bases. This CDR3 contains 16 residues. Germline assignment: CDR1 LNHDA and CDR2 SQIVND (reference sequence). Trimming pared 2 bases from V and 4 bases from J, leaving 17 bases between. In nucleotides, the CDR3 is TGTGCCAGTAGTATATTACTGGACAGTAGTACCTATGGCTACACCTTC. As protein: CASSILLDSSTYGYTF.

This chain uses TRBV7-9 with TRBJ2-3; 8 nucleotides match TRBD1. J gave up 4 bases and V 5 bases, and 11 bases lay outside the gene matches. The CDR3 spans 16 residues. Per germline, CDR1 SEHNR and CDR2 FQNEAQ (reference sequence). The CDR3 DNA follows: TGTGCCAGCAGCCGGAAACAGGGGGTCGGGGCAGATACGCAGTATTTT. It specifies CASSRKQGVGADTQYF.

This chain joins TRBV28 and TRBJ2-1; 9 bases agree with TRBD1. This CDR3 is built from 16 residues. The germline V gene encodes CDR1 MDHEN and CDR2 SYDVKM. V shed 1 base and J 1 base; nucleotides not matched to a gene: 2. The CDR3 loop reads CASSLLGTGSYNEQFF. Here the CDR3 DNA reads TGTGCCAGCAGTTTATTGGGGACAGGGTCCTACAATGAGCAGTTCTTC.

The chain carries TRBV28 and TRBJ2-2, with D uncertain. Looked up from germline, CDR1 is MDHEN and CDR2 is SYDVKM. The germline V and J ends were trimmed by 3 bases and 0 bases, with 8 bases remaining between them. The CDR3 runs to 15 residues. The CDR3 here is CASSFHLANTGELFF. The CDR3 DNA reads as TGTGCCAGCAGTTTCCACCTCGCGAACACCGGGGAGCTGTTTTTT.